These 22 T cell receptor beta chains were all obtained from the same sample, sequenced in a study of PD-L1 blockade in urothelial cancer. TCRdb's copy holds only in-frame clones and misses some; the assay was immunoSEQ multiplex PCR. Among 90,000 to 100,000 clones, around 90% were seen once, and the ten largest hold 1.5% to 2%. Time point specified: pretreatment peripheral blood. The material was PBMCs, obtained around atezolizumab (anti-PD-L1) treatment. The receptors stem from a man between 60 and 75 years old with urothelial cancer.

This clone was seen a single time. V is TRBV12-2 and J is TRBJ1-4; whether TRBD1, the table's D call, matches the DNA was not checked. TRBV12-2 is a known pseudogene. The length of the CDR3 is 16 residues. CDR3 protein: CASRSPMVGDGEKLFF. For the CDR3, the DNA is TGTGCAAGTCGCTCCCCAATGGTAGGGGATGGGGAAAAACTGTTTTTT.

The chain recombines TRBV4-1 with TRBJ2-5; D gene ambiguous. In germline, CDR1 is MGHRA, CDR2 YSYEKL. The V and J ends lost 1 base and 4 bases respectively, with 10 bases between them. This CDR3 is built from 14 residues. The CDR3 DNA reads TGCGCCAGCAGCCAAGTGGTCTCCGGAGAGACCCAGTACTTC. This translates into CASSQVVSGETQYF.

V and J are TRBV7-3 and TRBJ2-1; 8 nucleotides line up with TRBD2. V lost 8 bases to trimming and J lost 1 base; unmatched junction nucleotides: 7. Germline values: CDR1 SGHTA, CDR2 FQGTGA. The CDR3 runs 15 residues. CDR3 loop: CASSNGGASYNEQFF. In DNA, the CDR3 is TGTGCCAGCTCTAACGGGGGGGCTTCCTACAATGAGCAGTTCTTC.

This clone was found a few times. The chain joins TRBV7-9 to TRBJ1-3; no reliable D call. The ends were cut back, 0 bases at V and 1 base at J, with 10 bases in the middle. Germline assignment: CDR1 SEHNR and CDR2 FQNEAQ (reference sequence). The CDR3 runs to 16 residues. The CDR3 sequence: CASSLASESSGNTIYF. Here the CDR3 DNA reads TGTGCCAGCAGCTTAGCGAGCGAGTCTTCTGGAAACACCATATATTTT.

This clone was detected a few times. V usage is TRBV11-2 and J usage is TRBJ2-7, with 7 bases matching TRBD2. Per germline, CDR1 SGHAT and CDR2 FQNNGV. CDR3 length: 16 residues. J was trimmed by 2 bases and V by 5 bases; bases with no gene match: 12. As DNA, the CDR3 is TGTGCCAGCAGCCCACTGACTAGCCCCCGGCCCTACGAGCAGTACTTC. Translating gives CASSPLTSPRPYEQYF.

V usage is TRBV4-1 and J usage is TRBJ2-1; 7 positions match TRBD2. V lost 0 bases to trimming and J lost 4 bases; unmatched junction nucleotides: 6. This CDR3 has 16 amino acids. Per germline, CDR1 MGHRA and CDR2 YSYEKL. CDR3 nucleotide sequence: TGCGCCAGCAGCCAAGATCAGCGGGATATATACAATGAGCAGTTCTTC. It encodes CASSQDQRDIYNEQFF.

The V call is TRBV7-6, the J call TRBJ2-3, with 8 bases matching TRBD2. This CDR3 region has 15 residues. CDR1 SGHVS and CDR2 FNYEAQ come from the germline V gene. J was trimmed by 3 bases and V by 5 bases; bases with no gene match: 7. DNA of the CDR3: TGTGCCAGCAGCCTCACTAGCGGAGGAACAGATACGCAGTATTTT. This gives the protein CASSLTSGGTDTQYF.

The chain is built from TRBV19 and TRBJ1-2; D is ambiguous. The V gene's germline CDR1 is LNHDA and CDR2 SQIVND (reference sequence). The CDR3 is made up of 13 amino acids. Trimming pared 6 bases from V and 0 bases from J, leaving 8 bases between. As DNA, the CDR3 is TGTGCCAGTAGCCCTACAGCTAACTATGGCTACACCTTC. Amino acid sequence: CASSPTANYGYTF.

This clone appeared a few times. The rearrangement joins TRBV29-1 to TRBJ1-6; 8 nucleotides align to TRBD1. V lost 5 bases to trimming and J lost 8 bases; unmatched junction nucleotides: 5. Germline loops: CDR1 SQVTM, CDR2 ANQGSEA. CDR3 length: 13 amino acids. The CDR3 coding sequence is TGCAGCGTTCGGCAGGGGGCGGATTCACCCCTCCACTTT. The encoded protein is CSVRQGADSPLHF. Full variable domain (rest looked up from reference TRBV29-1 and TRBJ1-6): SAVISQKPSRDICQRGTSLTIQCQVDSQVTMMFWYRQQPGQSLTLIATANQGSEATYESGFVIDKFPISRPNLTFSTLTVSNMSPEDSSIYLCSVRQGADSPLHFGNGTRLTVT.

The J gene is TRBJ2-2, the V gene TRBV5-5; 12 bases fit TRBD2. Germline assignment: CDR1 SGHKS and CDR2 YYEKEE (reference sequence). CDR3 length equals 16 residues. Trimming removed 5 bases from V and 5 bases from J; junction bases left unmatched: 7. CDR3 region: CASRRTSGVVTGELFF. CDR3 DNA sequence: TGTGCCAGCAGGCGGACTAGCGGGGTGGTGACCGGGGAGCTGTTTTTT. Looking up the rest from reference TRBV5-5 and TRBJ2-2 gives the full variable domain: DAGVTQSPTHLIKTRGQQVTLRCSPISGHKSVSWYQQVLGQGPQFIFQYYEKEERGRGNFPDRFSARQFPNYSSELNVNALLLGDSALYLCASRRTSGVVTGELFFGEGSRLTVL.

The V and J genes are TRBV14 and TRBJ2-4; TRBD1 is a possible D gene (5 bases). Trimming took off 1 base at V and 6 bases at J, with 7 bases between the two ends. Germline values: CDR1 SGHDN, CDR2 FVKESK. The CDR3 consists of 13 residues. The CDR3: CASSQGGVNIQYF. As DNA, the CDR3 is TGTGCCAGCAGCCAAGGGGGCGTAAACATTCAGTACTTC. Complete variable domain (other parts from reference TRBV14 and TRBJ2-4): EAGVTQFPSHSVIEKGQTVTLRCDPISGHDNLYWYRRVMGKEIKFLLHFVKESKQDESGMPNNRFLAERTGGTYSTLKVQPAELEDSGVYFCASSQGGVNIQYFGAGTRLSVL.

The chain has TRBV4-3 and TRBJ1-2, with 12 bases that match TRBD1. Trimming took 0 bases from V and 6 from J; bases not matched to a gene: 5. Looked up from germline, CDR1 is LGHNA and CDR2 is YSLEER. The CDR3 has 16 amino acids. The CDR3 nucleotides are TGCGCCAGCAGCCAAGACGGAGGGACAGGGGGCAATGGCTACACCTTC. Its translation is CASSQDGGTGGNGYTF.

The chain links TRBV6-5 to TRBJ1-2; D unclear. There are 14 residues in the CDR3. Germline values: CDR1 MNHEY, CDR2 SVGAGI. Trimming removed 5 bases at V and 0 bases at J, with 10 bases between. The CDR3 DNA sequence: TGTGCCAGCAGTCGGATCCAGGCTAACTATGGCTACACCTTC. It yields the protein CASSRIQANYGYTF.

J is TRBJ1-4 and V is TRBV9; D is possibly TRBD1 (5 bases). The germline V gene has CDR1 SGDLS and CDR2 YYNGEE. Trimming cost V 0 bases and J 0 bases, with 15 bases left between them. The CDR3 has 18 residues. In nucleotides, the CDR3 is TGTGCCAGCAGCGTAGCTACGGGTACAGGCACAACTAATGAAAAACTGTTTTTT. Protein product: CASSVATGTGTTNEKLFF.

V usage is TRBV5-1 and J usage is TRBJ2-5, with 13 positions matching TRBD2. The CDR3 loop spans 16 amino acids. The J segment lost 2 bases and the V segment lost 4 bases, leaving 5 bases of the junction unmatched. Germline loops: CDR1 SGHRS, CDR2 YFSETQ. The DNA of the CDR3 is TGCGCCAGCAGCCCCGGGACTAGCGGGACTCAAGAGACCCAGTACTTC. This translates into CASSPGTSGTQETQYF. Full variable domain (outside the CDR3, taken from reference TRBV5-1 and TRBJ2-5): KAGVTQTPRYLIKTRGQQVTLSCSPISGHRSVSWYQQTPGQGLQFLFEYFSETQRNKGNFPGRFSGRQFSNSRSEMNVSTLELGDSALYLCASSPGTSGTQETQYFGPGTRLLVL.

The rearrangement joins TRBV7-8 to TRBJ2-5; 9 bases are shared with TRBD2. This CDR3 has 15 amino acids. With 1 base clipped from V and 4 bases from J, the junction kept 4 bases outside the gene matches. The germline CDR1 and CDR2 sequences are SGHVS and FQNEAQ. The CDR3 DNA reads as TGTGCCAGCAGCTTAGGTTTAGCGGGGGCAGAGACCCAGTACTTC. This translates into CASSLGLAGAETQYF.

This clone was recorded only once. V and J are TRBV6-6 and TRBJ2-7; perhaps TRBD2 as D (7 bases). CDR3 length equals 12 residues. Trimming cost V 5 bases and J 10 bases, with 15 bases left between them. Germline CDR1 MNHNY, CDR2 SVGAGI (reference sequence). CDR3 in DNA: TGTGCCAGCAGTGATCCCCGGGGGGCCCAGTACTTC. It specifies CASSDPRGAQYF.

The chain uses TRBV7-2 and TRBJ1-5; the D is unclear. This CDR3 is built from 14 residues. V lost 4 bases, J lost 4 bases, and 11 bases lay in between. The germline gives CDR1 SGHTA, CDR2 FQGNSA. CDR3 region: CASSSLTFNQPQHF. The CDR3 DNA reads TGTGCCAGCAGCTCCTTAACATTTAATCAGCCCCAGCATTTT. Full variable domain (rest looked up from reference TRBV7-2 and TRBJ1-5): GAGVSQSPSNKVTEKGKDVELRCDPISGHTALYWYRQSLGQGLEFLIYFQGNSAPDKSGLPSDRFSAERTGGSVSTLTIQRTQQEDSAVYLCASSSLTFNQPQHFGDGTRLSIL.

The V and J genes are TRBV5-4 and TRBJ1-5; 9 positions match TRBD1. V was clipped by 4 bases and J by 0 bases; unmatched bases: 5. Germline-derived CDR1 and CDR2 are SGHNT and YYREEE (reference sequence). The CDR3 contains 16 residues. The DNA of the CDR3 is TGTGCCAGCAGCGGACAGGGGAGGTATAGCAATCAGCCCCAGCATTTT. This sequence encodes CASSGQGRYSNQPQHF.

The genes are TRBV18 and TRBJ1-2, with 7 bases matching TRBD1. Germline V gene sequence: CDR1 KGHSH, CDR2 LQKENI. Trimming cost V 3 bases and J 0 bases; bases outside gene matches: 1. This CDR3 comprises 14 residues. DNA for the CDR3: TGTGCCAGCTCACCTGGGACAGCTAACTATGGCTACACCTTC. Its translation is CASSPGTANYGYTF.

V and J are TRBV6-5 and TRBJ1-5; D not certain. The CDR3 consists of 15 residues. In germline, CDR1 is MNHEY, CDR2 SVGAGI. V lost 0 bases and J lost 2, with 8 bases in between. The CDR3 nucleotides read TGTGCCAGCAGTTACTCGGGTAGCGGCAATCAGCCCCAGCATTTT. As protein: CASSYSGSGNQPQHF.

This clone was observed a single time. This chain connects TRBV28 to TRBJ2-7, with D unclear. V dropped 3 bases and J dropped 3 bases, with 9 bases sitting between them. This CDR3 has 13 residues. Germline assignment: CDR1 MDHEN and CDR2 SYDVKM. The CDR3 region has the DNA TGTGCCAGCAGTTTCGACAACGTCTACGAGCAGTACTTC. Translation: CASSFDNVYEQYF. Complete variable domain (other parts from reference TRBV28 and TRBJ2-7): DVKVTQSSRYLVKRTGEKVFLECVQDMDHENMFWYRQDPGLGLRLIYFSYDVKMKEKGDIPEGYSVSREKKERFSLILESASTNQTSMYLCASSFDNVYEQYFGPGTRLTVT.